The 10 T cell receptor beta chains below all came from one sample that was sequenced in a study of T cell repertoires in cytomegalovirus infection. In TCRdb, the reads were re-called with MiXCR into one record per CDR3 protein. The sample includes about 830,000 distinct CDR3 sequences, around a third of them seen just once. Their target antigens are unknown. The specimen was cultured CD8+ T cells from PBMCs, collected from culture after CMV antigen stimulation. These receptors were collected from a human donor in good health (CMV status not recorded). Some clones in this sample may be carry-over from other donors' samples.

This clonotype was counted only a few times. The chain's CDR3 is CASSPGTDEKLFF. CDR3 coding DNA: TGTGCCAGCAGCCCCGGGACAGATGAAAAACTGTTTTTT. The genes are TRBV7-9 and TRBJ1-4, with 7 bases that match TRBD1. The germline V gene has CDR1 SEHNR and CDR2 FQNEAQ (reference sequence). The CDR3 extends over 13 amino acids. V lost 5 bases to trimming and J lost 6 bases; unmatched junction nucleotides: 3.

A note on this clonotype: Given a much more abundant clone one base away, this may be a read error. The chain couples TRBV7-2 to TRBJ2-7; maybe TRBD2 (6 bases). This CDR3 region has 14 residues. Germline CDR1 is SGHTA and CDR2 is FQGNSA. V was cut by 1 base and J by 1 base, with 8 bases left in between. The CDR3 sequence is CASSLVRESYEQYV. The CDR3, as DNA: TGTGCCAGCAGCTTAGTCCGGGAGTCCTACGAGCAGTACGTC.

This clonotype has just a few counts. The V and J genes are TRBV4-1 and TRBJ1-1, with a possible D match to TRBD1 (5 bases). This CDR3 is built from 15 residues. CDR1 MGHRA and CDR2 YSYEKL come from the germline V gene. V was trimmed by 4 bases and J by 5 bases, leaving 17 bases between them. In nucleotides, the CDR3 is TGCGCCAGCAGCCCTAAGCCAGGGAGGGGAACTGAAGCTTTCTTT. Translated, it gives CASSPKPGRGTEAFF.

This clonotype was seen repeatedly, ten times or more. J is TRBJ2-1 and V is TRBV12-3 or TRBV12-4, with 8 bases matching TRBD1. The CDR3 has 15 residues. The V and J ends lost 1 base and 2 bases, in that order; junction bases with no gene match: 1. Written as DNA, the CDR3 is TGTGCCAGCAGTTTAGAACAGGGGGCCTACAATGAGCAGTTCTTC. Its protein is CASSLEQGAYNEQFF.

This clonotype was seen repeatedly, ten times or more. The J gene is TRBJ2-1, the V gene TRBV12-3 or TRBV12-4; D is unresolved. With 8 bases removed from V and 1 base from J, the gap between germline ends came to 12 bases. CDR3 length: 14 residues. The CDR3 DNA reads TGTGCCAGCTCTAAGCGAGGATCCTACAATGAGCAGTTCTTC. It yields the protein CASSKRGSYNEQFF.

The rearrangement uses TRBV5-6 and TRBJ1-2, with D tentatively TRBD1 (5 bases). This CDR3 comprises 14 residues. Trimming stripped 3 bases from V and 2 bases from J, with 11 bases between. In germline, CDR1 is SGHDT, CDR2 YYEEEE. The DNA for the CDR3 is TGTGCCAGCAGCTCGGAGAGGGGCAACTATGGCTACACCTTC. As protein: CASSSERGNYGYTF.

This rearrangement joins TRBV27 to TRBJ2-1, with D possibly being TRBD2 (6 bases). The CDR3 spans 13 residues. From germline, CDR1 is MNHEY and CDR2 SMNVEV (reference sequence). The ends were cut back, 8 bases at V and 3 bases at J, with 11 bases in the middle. CDR3 amino acids: CASARRGYNEQFF. In DNA, the CDR3 is TGTGCCAGCGCCAGGAGGGGCTACAATGAGCAGTTCTTC.

This clonotype occurred a few times. The chain couples TRBV4-1 to TRBJ1-1, with a possible D match to TRBD1 (5 bases). Trimming stripped 3 bases from V and 1 base from J, with 12 bases between. The CDR3 length is 15 residues. The V gene's germline CDR1 is MGHRA and CDR2 YSYEKL. CDR3 region: CASSHRGTGNTEAFF. The CDR3 nucleotides read TGCGCCAGCAGCCACCGTGGGACGGGGAACACTGAAGCTTTCTTT.

This clonotype was seen more than once but under ten times. V gene TRBV12-3 or TRBV12-4 combines with J gene TRBJ1-4; 9 nucleotides match TRBD1. The CDR3 runs to 15 residues. Trimming at V came to 6 bases and at J to 8 bases, leaving 10 bases not matched to a gene. Here the CDR3 DNA reads TGTGCCAGCAGCGGGGACAGGGTATTTTGGGAAAAACTGTTTTTT. It codes for CASSGDRVFWEKLFF.

This clonotype was seen a few times. The rearrangement links TRBV19 to TRBJ2-1; no clear D gene. This CDR3 spans 14 amino acids. Looked up from germline, CDR1 is LNHDA and CDR2 is SQIVND (reference sequence). V gave up 3 bases and J gave up 4 bases, with 10 bases separating them. This CDR3 is CASSMPTSYNEQFF. Here the CDR3 DNA reads TGTGCCAGTAGTATGCCCACCAGTTACAATGAGCAGTTCTTC.